These 13 T cell receptor beta chains were sequenced from one sample in a study of shared clonotypes between healthy human individuals. Libraries were prepared by immunoSEQ multiplex PCR; TCRdb keeps only in-frame clonotypes and omits some of them. The table includes 2,500,000 or so clones, roughly 93% detected once. The sequencing input was naive CD4+ T cells from PBMCs. The subset is: CD45RA+ positively selected. These receptor sequences come from a man between 18 and 35 years old in good health. Some clones in this sample may be carry-over from other donors' samples.

The chain recombines TRBV5-6 with TRBJ2-7; 12 positions agree with TRBD2. The CDR3 is 14 amino acids. Unmatched junction bases numbered 2, after V lost 5 bases and J lost 2 bases. In germline, CDR1 is SGHDT, CDR2 YYEEEE. The CDR3 region is CASRPSGRAYEQYF. CDR3 DNA sequence: TGTGCCAGCAGACCTAGCGGGAGGGCCTACGAGCAGTACTTC.

The chain links TRBV7-8 to TRBJ2-1; 14 nucleotides agree with TRBD2. V dropped 5 bases and J dropped 3; count of bases not matched to a gene: 6. The CDR3 extends over 17 amino acids. CDR1 and CDR2 from the germline V gene are SGHVS and FQNEAQ. The CDR3 spells CASSHRLAGGGYNEQFF. In DNA form, the CDR3 reads TGTGCCAGCAGCCACAGACTAGCGGGAGGGGGCTACAATGAGCAGTTCTTC.

The gene calls are TRBV11-2 and TRBJ2-6; weak D call: TRBD1 (5 bases). The CDR3 totals 16 residues. The germline V gene has CDR1 SGHAT and CDR2 FQNNGV. The V and J ends lost 3 bases and 2 bases respectively, with 11 bases between them. The CDR3 nucleotides are TGTGCCAGCAGCTTCCAAGGGGTGGCTGGGGCCAACGTCCTGACTTTC. Translating it yields CASSFQGVAGANVLTF.

The chain uses TRBV6-5 and TRBJ2-7; a possible D gene is TRBD1 (5 bases). The CDR3 consists of 14 residues. Trimming pared 7 bases from V and 2 bases from J, leaving 15 bases between. CDR1 is MNHEY, CDR2 SVGAGI, per germline. CDR3 protein: CASTMGRSTYEQYF. CDR3 nucleotides: TGTGCCAGCACCATGGGGCGGTCCACCTACGAGCAGTACTTC.

The V and J genes are TRBV20-1 and TRBJ1-2; unclear D gene. The CDR3 runs 10 residues. Germline assignment: CDR1 DFQATT and CDR2 SNEGSKA (reference sequence). V was shortened by 4 bases and J by 8 bases, with 8 bases between the two germline ends. CDR3 nucleotide sequence: TGCAGTGCTATTGCCCGGGGCTACACCTTC. It is translated as CSAIARGYTF.

This sequence joins TRBV29-1 and TRBJ2-7; tentative D call: TRBD2 (6 bases). The V gene's germline CDR1 is SQVTM and CDR2 ANQGSEA. Trimming cost V 0 bases and J 7 bases, with 19 bases left between them. The CDR3 length is 15 residues. The CDR3 reads CSVEDLRTSKGEQYF. The CDR3 nucleotides read TGCAGCGTTGAAGATCTTCGAACTAGCAAAGGAGAGCAGTACTTC.

This chain links TRBV6-1 with TRBJ2-1; a weak D match, TRBD1 (6 bases). Germline CDR1 reads MNHNS; CDR2 reads SASEGT. The CDR3 runs to 15 residues. Trimming removed 8 bases at V and 0 bases at J, with 14 bases between. Here the CDR3 DNA reads TGTGCCAGCTGCCCAGGGGCGAGCTCCTACAATGAGCAGTTCTTC. It codes for CASCPGASSYNEQFF.

The sample holds one count of this clone. The chain uses TRBV6-5 and TRBJ2-3; D is unclear. CDR3 length equals 14 residues. Trimming pared 2 bases from V and 0 bases from J, leaving 6 bases between. CDR1 MNHEY and CDR2 SVGAGI come from the germline V gene. In DNA form, the CDR3 reads TGTGCCAGCAGTTACGATGGCAGCACAGATACGCAGTATTTT. Protein: CASSYDGSTDTQYF.

This chain joins TRBV7-3 and TRBJ2-3; D may be TRBD2 (5 bases). The CDR3 consists of 15 residues. Trimming stripped 4 bases from V and 0 bases from J, with 11 bases between. Germline assignment: CDR1 SGHTA and CDR2 FQGTGA. The CDR3 spells CASSSGLVSTDTQYF. DNA of the CDR3: TGTGCCAGCAGCTCAGGACTCGTTAGCACAGATACGCAGTATTTT.

The V gene is TRBV5-4, the J gene TRBJ2-5, with TRBD1 matching over 10 bases. The J segment lost 4 bases and the V segment lost 2 bases, leaving 8 bases of the junction unmatched. The length of the CDR3 is 16 residues. The germline CDR1 and CDR2 sequences are SGHNT and YYREEE (reference sequence). The CDR3 coding sequence is TGTGCCAGCAGCTTCGGGACAGGGGCAGGTAGAGAGACCCAGTACTTC. It codes for CASSFGTGAGRETQYF.

This clone has just one count. The identical CDR3 is also encoded by other nucleotide sequences in the sample. The CDR3 DNA reads as TGTGCCAGCACTCCGGGCGGGGGTTACGAGCAGTACTTC. Its protein is CASTPGGGYEQYF. This sequence joins TRBV6-5 and TRBJ2-7, with 7 bases aligning to TRBD2. V shed 7 bases, J shed 4 bases, and the junction held 7 bases outside the gene matches. CDR1 is MNHEY and CDR2 is SVGAGI in the germline V gene. The CDR3 totals 13 residues.

This chain uses TRBV5-1 with TRBJ2-7; 8 positions agree with TRBD2. Germline CDR1 and CDR2: SGHRS and YFSETQ. The CDR3 length is 16 residues. V lost 0 bases, J lost 2 bases, and 7 bases stayed unmatched. CDR3 region: CASSLATGGPPYEQYF. In nucleotides, the CDR3 is TGCGCCAGCAGCTTGGCCACGGGGGGGCCCCCCTACGAGCAGTACTTC.

V and J are TRBV4-1 and TRBJ1-3; D may be TRBD1 (5 bases). CDR1 is MGHRA, CDR2 YSYEKL, per germline. The length of the CDR3 is 15 residues. Trimming shortened V by 0 bases and J by 0 bases, and 6 bases separated the two germline ends. The CDR3 DNA is TGCGCCAGCAGCCAAGATACAGGCTCTGGAAACACCATATATTTT. Amino acid sequence: CASSQDTGSGNTIYF.